This TCR beta chain was sequenced in a study of CD8 T cells in ankylosing spondylitis. Points from the study as a whole: For ankylosing spondylitis blood, a TCR beta motif of about eight highly homologous variants appeared characteristic.

Only a few counts were recorded for this clonotype. Its antigen is unidentified. Quantitative 5'-RACE with molecular barcodes generated TCR beta libraries. Each CDR3 protein gets one entry after TCRdb re-called the 5' RACE reads with MiXCR. The table includes some 800,000 distinct CDR3 sequences, about 11% detected once. The CDR3 totals 15 residues. The germline V and J ends were trimmed by 6 bases and 3 bases, with 15 bases remaining between them. Germline V gene lookup returns CDR1 MNHNS and CDR2 SASEGT. The clonotype originates from a male donor with ankylosing spondylitis. This chain joins TRBV6-1 and TRBJ1-3, with D possibly TRBD1 on 5 matching bases. Sequenced sample: blood, either unsorted or a sorted T cell fraction (not recorded which). CDR3 in DNA: TGTGCCAGCAGCCCGTCGGCTGGGGGTGGAAACACCATATATTTT. Translating gives CASSPSAGGGNTIYF.